This is a list of T cell receptor beta chains from one sample in a study of T cells in Graves' hyperthyroidism and ophthalmopathy. MiXCR, run by TCRdb on the multiplex PCR reads, gives a single entry per CDR3 protein. In the table there are about 360,000 distinct CDR3 sequences, about 13% of which are singletons. Sequenced sample: blood. The receptors shown here come from a woman in her late teens or twenties with Graves' hyperthyroidism. CDR3s include the opening cysteine and the closing phenylalanine or tryptophan. Size tells how often a clone was seen (once, few, many) or the class of an expanded clone, and some rows leave it out.

size,V,CDR3
many,TRBV13,CASRAMGQGGGYTF
few,TRBV7-9,CASSPAAQNTGELFF
many,TRBV6-1,CASRQGETEAFF
many,TRBV6-2/TRBV6-3,CASKAGANVLTF
many,TRBV7-9,CASSRAGQLIATTNEKLFF
many,TRBV27,CASSTGTSGASYNEQFF
once,TRBV6-1,CASSRPGDGELFF
NA,TRBV28,CASTGWSYSGNTIYF
few,TRBV28,CASSWVEGRAFF
many,TRBV20-1,CSVPPRDRRGEQYF
few,TRBV15,CATSRDSGPGDTIYF
many,TRBV20-1,CSARPTGRYTTEAFF
NA,TRBV18,CASSPFRGTTGWTDTQYF
few,TRBV4-2,CASSQEERGGDTQYF
NA,TRBV4-1,CASSRASTGLQETQYF
NA,TRBV5-4,CASSLGASGRGQFF
many,TRBV2,CASRAGQTYNEQFF
many,TRBV6-2/TRBV6-3,CASRTGQHSNQPQHF
many,TRBV20-1,CSASRTGSYEQYF
many,TRBV30,CAWDSGPRYNEQFF